The 14 T cell receptor beta chains presented below share a single source sample, sequenced in a study of breast tumors, draining lymph nodes, adjacent tissues. Via MiXCR, TCRdb re-called the multiplex PCR reads, giving one row per CDR3 protein. The repertoire includes 200,000 to 250,000 distinct CDR3 sequences, approximately 36% of them detected once, and approximately 3.7% sits in the top ten. Axillary draining lymph nodes of breast cancer patients supplied the node samples. Sequencing was done on a sample of axillary lymph node tissue. These receptors were collected from a female donor with breast cancer. Some clones in this sample may be carry-over from other donors' samples.

This clonotype was seen repeatedly, ten times or more. The genes are TRBV18 and TRBJ1-2, with D tentatively TRBD1 (5 bases). The CDR3 sequence is 14 residues long. CDR1 is KGHSH, CDR2 LQKENI, per germline. Deletions cut 6 bases from V and 8 bases from J, with 19 bases between. Here the CDR3 reads CASSPSQGFGGYTF. CDR3 nucleotide sequence: TGTGCCAGCTCCCCTTCTCAGGGATTTGGCGGCTACACCTTC.

About this clonotype: A read error may be the cause here, since a much bigger clone is one base away. This chain joins TRBV20-1 and TRBJ2-3; TRBD1 matches 7 bases. This CDR3 region has 14 residues. Germline CDR1 reads DFQATT; CDR2 reads SNEGSKA (reference sequence). The CDR3: CSAPRDRATATQYF. The CDR3 nucleotides are TGCAGTGCCCCCCGGGACAGAGCCACAGCTACGCAGTATTTT.

This clonotype was seen ten or more times. The chain links TRBV5-1 to TRBJ2-6, with D perhaps TRBD2 (5 bases). The CDR3 covers 16 residues. With 0 bases removed from V and 0 bases from J, the gap between germline ends came to 7 bases. Per the germline V gene, CDR1 is SGHRS and CDR2 is YFSETQ. This CDR3 reads CASSLVRASGANVLTF. In DNA form, the CDR3 reads TGCGCCAGCAGCTTGGTGAGGGCCTCTGGGGCCAACGTCCTGACTTTC.

This chain uses TRBV6-6 with TRBJ1-2; no clear D gene. Per germline, CDR1 MNHNY and CDR2 SVGAGI (reference sequence). Deletions cut 5 bases from V and 0 bases from J, with 10 bases between. This CDR3 comprises 14 residues. This CDR3 is CASSPGSSNYGYTF. CDR3 nucleotide sequence: TGTGCCAGCAGTCCCGGGTCCTCTAACTATGGCTACACCTTC.

This rearrangement joins TRBV20-1 to TRBJ1-1, with TRBD1 matching over 11 bases. J gave up 6 bases and V 8 bases, and 8 bases lay outside the gene matches. CDR1 and CDR2 from the germline V gene are DFQATT and SNEGSKA (reference sequence). This CDR3 is 13 amino acids long. The CDR3: CSPPSGQGAEAFF. The CDR3 coding sequence is TGCAGTCCACCTTCGGGACAGGGGGCTGAAGCTTTCTTT.

CDR3 sequence: CSSFSDRGGHSNQPQHF. The CDR3, as DNA: TGCAGTTCATTCTCTGACAGGGGCGGTCATAGCAATCAGCCCCAGCATTTT. J is TRBJ1-5 and V is TRBV20-1; 8 bases agree with TRBD1. The CDR3 loop spans 17 amino acids. The J segment lost 0 bases and the V segment lost 8 bases, leaving 15 bases of the junction unmatched. Germline CDR1 DFQATT, CDR2 SNEGSKA (reference sequence).

The J gene is TRBJ1-5, the V gene TRBV28, with a tentative D call TRBD1 (5 bases). This CDR3 has 14 residues. Germline V gene data show CDR1 as MDHEN and CDR2 as SYDVKM. V was shortened by 5 bases and J by 7 bases, with 15 bases between the two germline ends. CDR3 sequence: CASSPRGLRQPQHF. CDR3 nucleotide sequence: TGTGCCAGCAGTCCGAGGGGACTACGACAGCCCCAGCATTTT.

This clonotype was seen many times. The V and J genes are TRBV5-1 and TRBJ2-6; D might be TRBD1 or TRBD2, each matching 6 bases. The length of the CDR3 is 16 residues. Per the germline V gene, CDR1 is SGHRS and CDR2 is YFSETQ. Trimming took 0 bases from V and 0 from J, leaving 7 bases between them. This CDR3 is CASSLGGASGANVLTF. In DNA, the CDR3 is TGCGCCAGCAGCTTGGGGGGGGCCTCTGGGGCCAACGTCCTGACTTTC.

V usage is TRBV12-3 or TRBV12-4 and J usage is TRBJ1-2; D is ambiguous. The CDR3 is made up of 14 amino acids. V shed 10 bases and J shed 0 bases, with 15 bases lying between them. CDR3 in amino acids: CAKDDGLTNYGYTF. The CDR3 DNA is TGTGCCAAGGATGACGGACTGACTAACTATGGCTACACCTTC.

This clonotype has just a few counts. Given a much more abundant clone one base away, this may be a read error. CDR3 region: CASSQEPEPNQPQHF. CDR3 in DNA: TGTGCCAGCAGCCAAGAACCAGAGCCCAATCAGCCCCAGCATTTT. V gene TRBV4-2 combines with J gene TRBJ1-5; the D is unclear. CDR1 and CDR2 from the germline V gene are LGHNA and YNFKEQ. The CDR3 contains 15 residues. Deletions cut 0 bases from V and 3 bases from J, with 9 bases between.

This sequence joins TRBV5-1 and TRBJ2-7; perhaps TRBD2 as D (6 bases). Germline V gives CDR1 SGHRS, CDR2 YFSETQ. This CDR3 has 14 residues. V was pared by 0 bases and J by 9 bases, with 16 bases between. CDR3 DNA sequence: TGCGCCAGCAGCTTGGAGGCTAGCTTGGGAGGGCAGTACTTC. This translates into CASSLEASLGGQYF.

In this sample, this clonotype turned up many times. This chain links TRBV7-8 with TRBJ1-6; D uncertain. This CDR3 comprises 17 residues. The V and J ends lost 1 base and 1 base respectively, with 11 bases between them. The germline gives CDR1 SGHVS, CDR2 FQNEAQ. CDR3 protein: CASSLGIGMSYNSPLHF. DNA for the CDR3: TGTGCCAGCAGCTTAGGGATAGGGATGTCCTATAATTCACCCCTCCACTTT.

CDR3 nucleotide sequence: TGTGCTAGTGGACCCGGACAGGGAGGAAACACCATATATTTT. This gives the protein CASGPGQGGNTIYF. The chain links TRBV12-5 to TRBJ1-3; 8 bases are shared with TRBD1. Germline V gene lookup returns CDR1 LGHNT and CDR2 FRNRAP. The CDR3 contains 14 residues. Trimming took 6 bases from V and 4 from J; bases not matched to a gene: 5.

This clonotype was picked up many times. This chain joins TRBV12-3 or TRBV12-4 and TRBJ2-7; 7 nucleotides agree with TRBD1. Germline trimming cut 7 bases from V and 6 bases from J; bases unmatched to any gene: 18. There are 16 residues in the CDR3. DNA of the CDR3: TGTGCCAGCACCCCCGAATCTGTGACAGGGTGGCGCGAGCAGTACTTC. Its translation: CASTPESVTGWREQYF.